Sequencing of this T cell receptor (beta chain) was carried out in a study of blood T cells in healthy people across ages. Regarding the study as a whole: The CMV status of each donor remained undetermined, and this could have confounded shifts in expanded clonotypes. Per-million-T-cell TCR beta diversity fell roughly linearly with age.

Through a sample-barcoded 5' primer and a J-beta primer mix, a second PCR was run for roughly 6 to 11 cycles. MiXCR, run by TCRdb on the 5' RACE reads, gives a single entry per CDR3 protein. The sample includes 1.5 million to 2 million distinct CDR3 sequences, 28% of them seen just once. CDR3 size: 12 residues. The germline V and J ends were trimmed by 7 bases and 1 base, with 7 bases remaining between them. Germline assignment: CDR1 MNHNY and CDR2 SVGAGI (reference sequence). Per-sample yields of isolated PBMCs were at least 6 million. Comment on this clonotype: The antigen remains unidentified.

The chain recombines TRBV6-6 with TRBJ1-1; D not resolved. The receptor was isolated from a woman in her 30s in good health. Sequencing used blood. CDR3 sequence: CASTKENTEAFF. The DNA of the CDR3 is TGTGCCAGCACAAAGGAGAACACTGAAGCTTTCTTT.